This T cell receptor beta chain originates from a study of blood T cell repertoires in COVID-19 (TCRdb year 2020). Describing the broader study: The collaborator samples originated in the United States, Italy and Spain and spanned the acute and convalescent phases of COVID-19. The prospective study material was composed of cDNA or gDNA derived from T cells, B-cell-depleted T cells, or PBMCs. Deeply sampled blood TCRbeta repertoires from subjects exposed to, actively infected with, or recovered from COVID-19 were included in the dataset. The repertoires were released in a freely available public database intended as a resource for research on the immune response to SARS-CoV-2. The samples were drawn from the first 160 participants of the ongoing ImmuneRACE study and from about 1,200 subjects provided by 6 global collaborators. Sample metadata almost always included a de-identified subject ID, COVID-19 status, age in years and sex. HLA class I and class II types, where available, came from metadata supplied by the sample provider rather than from assay-based typing. What the work shows at the level of the full study, not this receptor alone: The quantity of clinical and demographic metadata differed by source and by participant and was supplied without curation.

Concerning this clone: Its specific antigen is unknown. Base qualities were left out, and no much larger clone turns up one base away.

Reading from cysteine to phenylalanine, the CDR3 counts 14 amino acids. Solely the CDR3 DNA is kept, with 42 bases framed from the first base. The germline V gene encodes CDR1 MDHEN and CDR2 SYDVKM. The junction carries 13 bases between V and J, which are trimmed by 5 bases and 6 bases respectively. Participants in the prospective study were aged roughly 18 to 90 years, lived in about two dozen United States geographic areas, and enrolled through a virtual design. In the prospective study, cohorts were assigned on the basis of participant-reported clinical history obtained from a screening survey and a study questionnaire. ImmuneRACE Cohort 3 recovered participants were defined by two consecutive negative NP/OP PCR tests, healthcare professional clearance, or symptom resolution. Each participant in the prospective study had whole blood, serum and a nasopharyngeal or oropharyngeal swab collected by mobile phlebotomists. Prospective study participants could optionally give additional blood draws and questionnaires over a 2-month period. Before DNA extraction, blood samples from the prospective study were shipped at room temperature or frozen.

The immunoSEQ Assay, a bias-controlled multiplex PCR, was used to amplify TCRbeta CDR3 regions from genomic DNA. Under the source paper's analysis protocol: Within the assay, amplification of reference gene primers was used to estimate how many nucleated cells each sample contained. To quantify the absolute abundance of each unique TCRbeta CDR3 rearrangement, sequence reads were collapsed and filtered. For each sample, productive Simpson clonality was calculated as the square root of Simpson's diversity index over productive rearrangements. Not all clones reach the TCRdb copy of this immuneACCESS table, which keeps in-frame sequences only. Checked studies attribute under half of the gap to unresolved V genes and leave the rest unexplained. V, J and clone size were drawn from that table, and D and trimming were deduced from the DNA. In all, the sample holds more than 300,000 clones, and over 75% of those were seen once. The ten largest clones capture under 11% of the sample.

This TCR came from a woman between 18 and 30 years old who had recovered from COVID-19. Sequencing was done on a sample of PBMCs or T cells enriched from blood (not recorded which). The chain is assembled from TRBV28 and TRBJ2-2; possibly the D gene is TRBD2, per 5 matching bases. The CDR3 reads CASSAPSRPGELFF. The DNA sequence is given as TGTGCCAGCAGTGCTCCTAGCAGGCCCGGGGAGCTGTTTTTT.